A single sample gave rise to the 27 T cell receptor beta chains below, sequenced in a study of blood T cell repertoires in COVID-19. TCRdb's copy holds only in-frame clones and misses some; the assay was immunoSEQ multiplex PCR. Of some 400,000 clones in the sample, approximately 89% were seen once. The specimen was PBMCs or T cells enriched from blood (not recorded which). Receptor source: a woman in her twenties or thirties who had recovered from COVID-19.

The chain recombines TRBV10-2 with TRBJ2-3; 7 bases map to TRBD2. J lost 3 bases, V lost 4 bases, and 4 bases had no gene match. Germline-derived CDR1 and CDR2 are WSHSY and SAAADI. The CDR3 loop spans 14 amino acids. As DNA, the CDR3 is TGCGCCAGCAGTGGCGGGGGACTTACAGATACGCAGTATTTT. Translated, it gives CASSGGGLTDTQYF.

This chain joins TRBV7-2 and TRBJ2-1, with 13 positions matching TRBD2. Germline lookup yields CDR1 SGHTA and CDR2 FQGNSA. V lost 5 bases and J lost 6; bases outside the gene matches: 7. The CDR3 loop spans 16 amino acids. The CDR3 spells CASSPQGLAGLNEQFF. The CDR3 nucleotides are TGTGCCAGCAGCCCACAGGGACTAGCGGGGCTCAATGAGCAGTTCTTC.

The chain joins TRBV28 to TRBJ1-4, with D hard to call. The CDR3 is made up of 14 amino acids. Germline lookup yields CDR1 MDHEN and CDR2 SYDVKM. V was cut by 6 bases and J by 4 bases, with 12 bases left in between. CDR3: CASSPARVNEKLFF. For the CDR3, the DNA is TGTGCCAGCAGCCCAGCTCGGGTTAATGAAAAACTGTTTTTT.

This chain links TRBV2 with TRBJ2-1, with a weak D call TRBD2 (5 bases). The CDR3 covers 12 residues. Germline V gives CDR1 SNHLY, CDR2 FYNNEI. V shed 8 bases and J shed 6 bases, with 11 bases lying between them. Here the CDR3 DNA reads TGTGCCAGCCGAGGGTACGCCAATGAGCAGTTCTTC. It is translated as CASRGYANEQFF.

A remark on this clone: The sample has other DNA sequences that encode this CDR3 too. The V call is TRBV18, the J call TRBJ1-1; D perhaps matches TRBD1 (6 bases). Germline V gene data show CDR1 as KGHSH and CDR2 as LQKENI. This CDR3 is 13 amino acids long. The germline V and J ends were trimmed by 6 bases and 1 base, with 9 bases remaining between them. CDR3 bases: TGTGCCAGCTCGGGAGGGGGGAACACTGAAGCTTTCTTT. It yields the protein CASSGGGNTEAFF.

V gene TRBV23-1 combines with J gene TRBJ2-2, with 7 positions matching TRBD2. TRBV23-1 is sorted into the ORF group, with uncertain function. CDR3 length equals 21 residues. V lost 0 bases and J lost 4; bases outside the gene matches: 20. CDR3 sequence (DNA): TGCGCCAGCAGTCAATCGGGGAGGGGCCCACCTTCAAATAACTTCACCGGGGAGCTGTTTTTT. Translation: CASSQSGRGPPSNNFTGELFF.

This clone was observed a single time. The rearrangement uses TRBV19 and TRBJ1-5; unclear D gene. The CDR3 runs to 13 residues. V was cut by 1 base and J by 5 bases, with 6 bases left in between. Germline V gene lookup returns CDR1 LNHDA and CDR2 SQIVND (reference sequence). In DNA, the CDR3 is TGTGCCAGTAGTATAGGGGCTCATCAGCCCCAGCATTTT. Amino acid sequence: CASSIGAHQPQHF.

The chain has TRBV9 and TRBJ2-7; 7 bases match TRBD1. V was pared by 4 bases and J by 6 bases, with 4 bases of the junction left unmatched. The CDR3 extends over 12 amino acids. The germline V gene has CDR1 SGDLS and CDR2 YYNGEE. CDR3 sequence reads: CASSLAGGEQYF. CDR3 nucleotides: TGTGCCAGCAGCCTGGCAGGGGGCGAGCAGTACTTC.

This clone was seen only once. The chain combines TRBV2 with TRBJ2-2, with no clear D. The CDR3 totals 12 residues. Trimming took off 4 bases at V and 8 bases at J, with 8 bases between the two ends. Germline V gene sequence: CDR1 SNHLY, CDR2 FYNNEI. CDR3 DNA: TGTGCCAGCAGTGGGGCCTCGGGGGAGCTGTTTTTT. Translation gives CASSGASGELFF.

V usage is TRBV5-4 and J usage is TRBJ2-1; a weak D match, TRBD2 (6 bases). V was clipped by 0 bases and J by 5 bases, with 12 bases between them. CDR3 length equals 15 residues. CDR1 is SGHNT and CDR2 is YYREEE in the germline V gene (reference sequence). CDR3 sequence: CASSLAWRGHNEQFF. In DNA form, the CDR3 reads TGTGCCAGCAGCTTGGCTTGGAGGGGTCACAATGAGCAGTTCTTC.

This clone was seen repeatedly, ten times or more. The rearrangement uses TRBV7-9 and TRBJ2-1; tentative D call: TRBD2 (6 bases). Trimming stripped 0 bases from V and 5 bases from J, with 8 bases between. CDR3 size: 14 residues. CDR1 is SEHNR and CDR2 is FQNEAQ in the germline V gene (reference sequence). The CDR3 DNA is TGTGCCAGCAGCTTAGCGGGACTGCACAATGAGCAGTTCTTC. This gives the protein CASSLAGLHNEQFF.

The chain links TRBV7-6 to TRBJ2-5; D gene unclear. CDR1 and CDR2 (germline): SGHVS, FNYEAQ. The CDR3 has 16 residues. V dropped 1 base and J dropped 7 bases, with 19 bases sitting between them. In nucleotides, the CDR3 is TGTGCCAGCAGCTTAGGTCAACAGCCAATGAAGAGGACCCAGTACTTC. Translation: CASSLGQQPMKRTQYF.

V is TRBV15 and J is TRBJ1-5, with 8 nucleotides matching TRBD1. J lost 2 bases, V lost 4 bases, and 10 bases had no gene match. CDR3 length: 17 residues. Germline CDR1 is LNHNV and CDR2 is YYDKDF (reference sequence). Written as DNA, the CDR3 is TGTGCCACCAGCAAAATACAGGGGGGCGGGGGCAATCAGCCCCAGCATTTT. It codes for CATSKIQGGGGNQPQHF. The whole variable domain, remainder taken from reference TRBV15 and TRBJ1-5, is DAMVIQNPRYQVTQFGKPVTLSCSQTLNHNVMYWYQQKSSQAPKLLFHYYDKDFNNEADTPDNFQSRRPNTSFCFLDIRSPGLGDTAMYLCATSKIQGGGGNQPQHFGDGTRLSIL.

J is TRBJ1-5 and V is TRBV5-1; 8 nucleotides align to TRBD1. The CDR3 contains 15 residues. The germline gives CDR1 SGHRS, CDR2 YFSETQ. V shed 5 bases, J shed 6 bases, and the junction held 10 bases outside the gene matches. For the CDR3, the DNA is TGCGCCAGCAGTCCGGAGACAGGGGTGGCTCAGCCCCAGCATTTT. It encodes CASSPETGVAQPQHF. Looking up the rest from reference TRBV5-1 and TRBJ1-5 gives the full variable domain: KAGVTQTPRYLIKTRGQQVTLSCSPISGHRSVSWYQQTPGQGLQFLFEYFSETQRNKGNFPGRFSGRQFSNSRSEMNVSTLELGDSALYLCASSPETGVAQPQHFGDGTRLSIL.

This clone was observed once. V gene TRBV19 combines with J gene TRBJ1-2; 7 bases are a match to TRBD1. The germline V gene has CDR1 LNHDA and CDR2 SQIVND (reference sequence). The CDR3 covers 15 residues. The V gene end was trimmed by 2 bases and the J gene end by 6 bases; junction bases not matched to a gene: 9. The CDR3 DNA reads TGTGCCAGTAGTATATGGAAACGACAGGGACATGGCTACACCTTC. Translating gives CASSIWKRQGHGYTF.

The V gene is TRBV7-2, the J gene TRBJ1-1, with 7 bases fitting TRBD1. Trimming took 1 base from V and 5 from J; bases not matched to a gene: 10. Germline CDR1 reads SGHTA; CDR2 reads FQGNSA. This CDR3 has 16 residues. The CDR3 DNA follows: TGTGCCAGCAGCTTAGTAAGGGCAGGGGGAGGTACTGAAGCTTTCTTT. This sequence encodes CASSLVRAGGGTEAFF. Variable domain in full (rest from reference TRBV7-2 and TRBJ1-1): GAGVSQSPSNKVTEKGKDVELRCDPISGHTALYWYRQSLGQGLEFLIYFQGNSAPDKSGLPSDRFSAERTGGSVSTLTIQRTQQEDSAVYLCASSLVRAGGGTEAFFGQGTRLTVV.

This clone was detected once. This chain joins TRBV19 and TRBJ1-5; perhaps TRBD1 as D (5 bases). Per the germline V gene, CDR1 is LNHDA and CDR2 is SQIVND (reference sequence). The CDR3 length is 13 residues. Between the trimmed V and J ends, which lost 10 bases and 7 bases, there was a span of 17 bases. As DNA, the CDR3 is TGTGCCACCAAAGCGCGGGGGGTCCAGCCCCAGCATTTT. Translating gives CATKARGVQPQHF.

The chain couples TRBV5-1 to TRBJ1-2; the match to TRBD1 covers 7 bases. Germline V gene data show CDR1 as SGHRS and CDR2 as YFSETQ. The V segment lost 6 bases and the J segment 5 bases; nucleotides outside the gene matches: 7. The CDR3 is 13 amino acids. The CDR3 spells CASTRDRSYGYTF. The CDR3 nucleotides are TGCGCCAGCACTCGGGACAGATCTTATGGCTACACCTTC.

This rearrangement joins TRBV11-2 to TRBJ2-4; 7 bases agree with TRBD2. V lost 1 base to trimming and J lost 8 bases; unmatched junction nucleotides: 8. Germline V gene sequence: CDR1 SGHAT, CDR2 FQNNGV. The CDR3 totals 15 residues. DNA of the CDR3: TGTGCCAGCAGCTTAGGGGAGGGGTTTGGGGACATTCAGTACTTC. Translated: CASSLGEGFGDIQYF.

As for this clone: The sample has other DNA sequences that encode this CDR3 too. The chain joins TRBV18 to TRBJ2-1; 9 nucleotides agree with TRBD2. CDR1 KGHSH and CDR2 LQKENI come from the germline V gene. V was clipped by 1 base and J by 4 bases; unmatched bases: 2. The CDR3 sequence is 15 residues long. CDR3 loop: CASSPLAGAYNEQFF. CDR3 DNA sequence: TGTGCCAGCTCACCACTAGCGGGAGCATACAATGAGCAGTTCTTC.

Worth noting for this clone: Other DNA sequences within the sample encode an identical CDR3. The gene calls are TRBV29-1 and TRBJ2-7, with TRBD1 identical over 8 bases. The germline CDR1 and CDR2 sequences are SQVTM and ANQGSEA. This CDR3 spans 12 amino acids. Trimming removed 4 bases from V and 3 bases from J; junction bases left unmatched: 2. In DNA form, the CDR3 reads TGCAGCGTTGGGACAGGGAACTACGAGCAGTACTTC. This sequence encodes CSVGTGNYEQYF.

The chain's CDR3 is CASSQDGPGNPYGYTF. CDR3 coding DNA: TGTGCCAGCAGCCAAGATGGCCCAGGGAACCCCTATGGCTACACCTTC. The chain carries TRBV3-1 (or the pseudogene TRBV3-2) and TRBJ1-2; tentatively, D is TRBD1 (5 bases). Trimming removed 0 bases from V and 4 bases from J, with 15 bases in between. This CDR3 has 16 amino acids. The germline CDR1 and CDR2 sequences are LGHDT and YNNKEL (reference sequence).

This sequence joins TRBV11-2 and TRBJ1-6, with 7 bases matching TRBD1. Germline CDR1 reads SGHAT; CDR2 reads FQNNGV. The length of the CDR3 is 16 residues. V lost 2 bases and J lost 8; bases outside the gene matches: 9. The CDR3 sequence: CASSLTGDSGHSPLHF. CDR3 coding DNA: TGTGCCAGCAGCTTAACTGGGGACAGCGGACATTCACCCCTCCACTTT.

The J gene is TRBJ2-7, the V gene TRBV29-1; 9 bases match TRBD2. The CDR3 runs to 13 residues. The V gene's germline CDR1 is SQVTM and CDR2 ANQGSEA. Losses at the gene ends were 4 bases for V and 2 bases for J; bases not matched to a gene: 3. The CDR3 reads CSVVAGVPYEQYF. The DNA for the CDR3 is TGCAGCGTTGTAGCGGGAGTTCCCTACGAGCAGTACTTC.

The V and J genes are TRBV19 and TRBJ2-1, with D maybe TRBD2 (5 bases). There are 13 residues in the CDR3. Germline-derived CDR1 and CDR2 are LNHDA and SQIVND (reference sequence). V lost 2 bases to trimming and J lost 12 bases, with 14 bases between them. The CDR3 sequence is CASSITGKNGQFF. CDR3 in DNA: TGTGCCAGTAGTATAACGGGGAAAAACGGGCAGTTCTTC. Full variable domain (remainder filled in from reference TRBV19 and TRBJ2-1): DGGITQSPKYLFRKEGQNVTLSCEQNLNHDAMYWYRQDPGQGLRLIYYSQIVNDFQKGDIAEGYSVSREKKESFPLTVTSAQKNPTAFYLCASSITGKNGQFFGPGTRLTVL.

This sequence joins TRBV13 and TRBJ2-3, with D possibly TRBD2 on 5 matching bases. V lost 3 bases to trimming and J lost 8 bases, with 6 bases between them. The CDR3 length is 11 residues. Germline CDR1 reads PRHDT; CDR2 reads FYEKMQ (reference sequence). The CDR3 DNA reads TGTGCCAGCAGCTTGGCGGGTACGCAGTATTTT. Amino acid sequence: CASSLAGTQYF.

The chain is built from TRBV19 and TRBJ1-5; the D gene is possibly TRBD1 (6 bases). The germline gives CDR1 LNHDA, CDR2 SQIVND (reference sequence). The CDR3 length is 14 residues. V was clipped by 10 bases and J by 3 bases, with 16 bases between them. Here the CDR3 reads CATSRQVNNQPQHF. The CDR3, as DNA: TGTGCCACCTCCCGACAGGTTAACAATCAGCCCCAGCATTTT.